Listed below are T cell receptor beta chains from one sample, sequenced in a study of blood T cell repertoires in COVID-19. TCRdb's table, derived via immunoSEQ multiplex PCR, lists solely in-frame clones and lacks some. The data show about 260,000 clones, over 80% seen once. Sequenced input: peripheral blood. Every receptor here comes from a woman aged 40 to 49 with acute or convalescent COVID-19. CDR3s leave out the opening cysteine and the closing phenylalanine or tryptophan.

TRBJ1-5 TRBV19 13 ASSRRDRDNQPQH
TRBJ1-6 TRBV6-6 14 ASSTDRVSYNSPLH
TRBJ2-3 TRBV6-1 13 ASSEAKTVTDTQY
TRBJ1-6 TRBV5-1 10 ASSRENSPLH
TRBJ1-1 TRBV19 13 ASSIGGVGNTEAF
TRBJ1-2 TRBV12-3/TRBV12-4 10 ASSLGGVGYT
TRBJ2-1 TRBV5-6 11 ASSSDWYNEQF
TRBJ1-6 TRBV5-1 14 ASSLEGGGPRSPLH
TRBJ1-6 TRBV6-4 11 ASRGTGSSPLH
TRBJ2-1 TRBV27 14 ASFFRRGGGFNEQF
TRBJ2-1 TRBV5-6 13 ASSLGTGLYNEQF
TRBJ1-5 TRBV27 16 ASSPRPQGAWGNQPQH
TRBJ1-2 TRBV11-2 10 ASSRGRGGYT
TRBJ2-1 TRBV9 11 ASSVGGYGEQF
TRBJ2-3 TRBV6-5 11 ASSSRQGDTQY
TRBJ1-2 TRBV5-1 11 ASSLVGGYGYT
TRBJ1-5 TRBV30 14 AWRGQGALGNQPQH
TRBJ1-3 TRBV5-3 14 ARTPPTGDSGNTIY
TRBJ1-1 TRBV5-1 12 ASSLGNSYTEAF
TRBJ1-4 TRBV5-1 16 ASSLVGVTTLTNEKLF
TRBJ1-1 TRBV12-3/TRBV12-4 11 VIARGGQAEAF
TRBJ1-1 TRBV2 12 ASSAGTGGLEAF
TRBJ1-1 TRBV4-2 13 ASSPTSLGGTEAF